This T cell receptor beta chain was recovered during a study of blood T cell repertoires in COVID-19. For the study at large: Some COVID-19 samples were acute and others convalescent; all came from the United States, Italy and Spain.

This CDR3 region has 12 residues. Germline CDR1 is SNHLY and CDR2 is FYNNEI. Trimming pared 7 bases from V and 1 base from J, leaving 7 bases between. This clone was found a few times. The table came from immunoSEQ multiplex PCR; TCRdb's copy has only in-frame clones and leaves some out. Of 95,000 to 100,000 clones in the sample, around 87% were seen once. The chain links TRBV2 to TRBJ1-1; D is unresolved. The sequence was collected from a woman younger than 45 with acute or convalescent COVID-19. Sequenced sample: peripheral blood. The CDR3 DNA is TGTGCCAGCACTCGGGGGAACACTGAAGCTTTCTTT. Its protein product is CASTRGNTEAFF.